This TCR beta chain derives from a study of beta chain features in type 1 diabetes. Study-wide findings and caveats: Short templates might get an advantage during PCR, and this would be equal in patients and controls.

Only one heparinised blood draw was taken per donor, and its volume averaged about 120 mL. The sequenced template was cDNA made from the entire isolated RNA. Some clones are missing from TCRdb's copy, which holds only in-frame ones; the method was immunoSEQ multiplex PCR. Of approximately 250,000 clones in the sample, roughly an eighth were seen once. This clone was observed a few times. What it binds is not known. V was pared by 1 base and J by 5 bases, with 8 bases between. CDR3 length: 13 amino acids. Germline assignment: CDR1 LNHDA and CDR2 SQIVND (reference sequence). V is TRBV19 and J is TRBJ1-1, with D unresolved. The sample consisted of naive CD4+ T cells from blood. The sequence came from a woman aged 40 to 55 in good health. The CDR3 DNA follows: TGTGCCAGTAGTATAGTCAGCGGGACTGAAGCTTTCTTT. Amino acid sequence: CASSIVSGTEAFF.